This T cell receptor (beta chain) emerged from a study of blood T cell repertoires in COVID-19. Study-level background: T cells, B-cell-depleted T cells, or PBMCs provided the cDNA or gDNA that served as material.

Per the study methods: Counts of nucleated cells, estimated from reference gene primer amplification, were obtained. Generated by immunoSEQ multiplex PCR, the TCRdb table keeps only in-frame clones and is missing some. D and trimming were read from the DNA, whereas the V and J calls and clone size are those reported in that table. The sample includes under 130,000 clones, roughly 84% of them seen just once. V gave up 0 bases and J gave up 9 bases, with 12 bases separating them. This CDR3 has 14 residues. From germline, CDR1 is SGHAT and CDR2 FQNNGV. The clonotype originates from a human donor in a cohort sampled during active COVID-19. This chain links TRBV11-2 with TRBJ2-1, with a possible D match to TRBD2 (6 bases). Sequencing was carried out using peripheral blood. DNA of the CDR3: TGTGCCAGCAGCTTAGACCGACTAGTAAGTGAGCAGTTCTTC. Translated: CASSLDRLVSEQFF.